This record covers a single TCR beta chain. It has no known antigen specificity. Qualities for individual bases were not recorded, and no much larger clone is one base off. Receptor amplification or capture employed the immunoSEQ multiplex PCR assay. From the authors' description of their analysis: To diagnose cytomegalovirus status from the catalog of TCR beta chain sequences, a statistical classification framework was built. The table comes from immuneACCESS by way of TCRdb, which keeps in-frame sequences with V and J called. Part of the clones is missing from these tables; in studies checked, under half for an unresolved V gene and the rest for unknown reasons. That table furnishes V, J and clone size, whereas the DNA furnished D and trimming. The sample table contains some 250,000 clones; only one count was recorded for about nine tenths of them. 2.5% to 3.5% of the sample rests with the top ten.

The donors belonged to the validation cohort of over a hundred subjects, which was separate from the approximately 660-subject first cohort. The CDR3 sequence holds 14 residues, the cysteine and phenylalanine included. CDR3 DNA only is kept here, 42 bases in frame from base 1. Taken from the germline V gene, the CDR1 and CDR2 loops are SGDLS and YYNGEE. The V end gives up 2 bases and the J end 6 bases, leaving 3 bases in the junction not matched to a gene. The data stem from a study of cytomegalovirus exposure and HLA in healthy donors (dated by TCRdb to about 2017). For the study in its entirety: According to a later analysis, one platform produced both the 120 validation repertoires and the roughly 650 repertoires of the first cohort. The study aimed to test whether cataloging public T cell receptors could reveal signatures of past pathogen exposure. Along with the approximately 700-subject first cohort, a separate validation cohort of around 120 different subjects was used. The study combined high-throughput TCR immunosequencing, statistical association of individual TCRs with disease status, and machine learning to predict cytomegalovirus infection status.

Summary of the overall study and its limitations: While some public TCRs were present in many individuals, most TCR sequences turned up only very rarely across donors. The classifier was reported to diagnose cytomegalovirus status with high specificity and sensitivity in both the original cohort and the validation cohort. A later analysis lacked HLA typing for the validation cohort, so it scored co-occurrence in that cohort across all 120 repertoires. It was suggested by the authors that the approach could potentially be generalized to other disease states and immunological phenotypes. In vitro tests confirmed that a few of the cytomegalovirus-associated TCR beta chains recognize cytomegalovirus antigens. In the study, about 150 TCR beta chains were listed as associated with cytomegalovirus. A later analysis found that TCRs clustered in the first cohort also tended to co-occur in the roughly 120 validation repertoires, with 94% of cluster scores above 0.

This sequence was found in a woman aged 25 to 39 in good health and CMV-seronegative. The sequencing input was PBMCs. This receptor chain uses TRBV9 and TRBJ2-2; 8 bases in the junction line up with TRBD2. The CDR3 amino acid sequence is: CASSVWREAGELFF. Read as DNA, the sequence is TGTGCCAGCAGCGTTTGGCGGGAGGCCGGGGAGCTGTTTTTT.